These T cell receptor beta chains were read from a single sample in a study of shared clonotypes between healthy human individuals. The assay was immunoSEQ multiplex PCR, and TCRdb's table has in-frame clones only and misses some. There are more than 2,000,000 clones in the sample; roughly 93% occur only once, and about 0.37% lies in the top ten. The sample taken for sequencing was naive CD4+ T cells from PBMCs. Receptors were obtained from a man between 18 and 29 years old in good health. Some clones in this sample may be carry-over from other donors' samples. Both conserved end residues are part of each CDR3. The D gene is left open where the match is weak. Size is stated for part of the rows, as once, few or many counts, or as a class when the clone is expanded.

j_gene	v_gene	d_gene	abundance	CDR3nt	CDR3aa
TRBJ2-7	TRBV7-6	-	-	TGTGCCAGCAGCCGCGGCAGTGGAGGGCTCAACGAGCAGTACTTC	CASSRGSGGLNEQYF
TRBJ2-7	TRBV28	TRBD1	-	TGTGCCAGCAGAGGGGACAGCTACGAGCAGTACTTC	CASRGDSYEQYF
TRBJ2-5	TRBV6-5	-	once	TGTGCCAGCAAGACCAGAAATCAAGAGACCCAGTACTTC	CASKTRNQETQYF
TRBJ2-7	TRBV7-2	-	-	TGTGCCAGCAGCTTCCGGTTCAACGAGCAGTACTTC	CASSFRFNEQYF
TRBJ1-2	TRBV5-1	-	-	TGCGCCAGCAGCCCGAAGGGGCTTGGCTACACCTTC	CASSPKGLGYTF
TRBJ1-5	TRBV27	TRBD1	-	TGTGCCAGCAGTTTCGTACAGGGGGCATGGGTCAATCAGCCCCAGCATTTT	CASSFVQGAWVNQPQHF
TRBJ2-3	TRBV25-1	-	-	TGTGCCAGCAGTGGGCCCGGGCGGGATACGCAGTATTTT	CASSGPGRDTQYF
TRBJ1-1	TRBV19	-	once	TGTGCCAGTAGTCGGGGGGGAAGGGGGACTGAAGCTTTCTTT	CASSRGGRGTEAFF
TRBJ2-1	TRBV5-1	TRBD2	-	TGCGCCAGCAGCTTCCCCCGGGCGGGAGGAGCCGATGAGCAGTTCTTC	CASSFPRAGGADEQFF
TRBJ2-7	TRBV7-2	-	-	TGTGCCAGCAGCCAATGGGCGAGGGTGACGGAAGAGCAGTACTTC	CASSQWARVTEEQYF
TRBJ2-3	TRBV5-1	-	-	TGCGCCAGCAGCCCGCCAGCGGAGTCAGTCACAGATACGCAGTATTTT	CASSPPAESVTDTQYF
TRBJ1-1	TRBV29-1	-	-	TGCAGCGTTCTATCGGGGGGGAACACTGAAGCTTTCTTT	CSVLSGGNTEAFF
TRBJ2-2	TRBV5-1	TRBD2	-	TGCGCCAGCAGCGTGGCCACTAGCGGAAACACCGGGGAGCTGTTTTTT	CASSVATSGNTGELFF
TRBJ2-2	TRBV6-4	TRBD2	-	TGTGCCAGCCGGGGGGGAAACACCGGGGAGCTGTTTTTT	CASRGGNTGELFF
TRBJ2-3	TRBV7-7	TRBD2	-	TGTGCCAGCAGCCCGGGACTAGCCGTAAGCACAGATACGCAGTATTTT	CASSPGLAVSTDTQYF
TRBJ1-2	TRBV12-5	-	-	TGTGCTAGTGGTCCCCGGGGGGGAGCTAACTATGGCTACACCTTC	CASGPRGGANYGYTF
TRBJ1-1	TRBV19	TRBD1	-	TGTGCCAGTACAAGGACAGGGCCGAACACTGAAGCTTTCTTT	CASTRTGPNTEAFF
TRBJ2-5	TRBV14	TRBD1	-	TGTGCCAGCAGCCGACAGACAGGGGGCAAGGAGACCCAGTACTTC	CASSRQTGGKETQYF
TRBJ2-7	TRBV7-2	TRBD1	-	TGTGCCAGCAGCCCTAGGACAGGGGAAGGCATAGGCTACGAGCAGTACTTC	CASSPRTGEGIGYEQYF
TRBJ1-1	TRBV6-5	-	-	TGTGCCAGCAGGCCTGTAGAAGGCACTGAAGCTTTCTTT	CASRPVEGTEAFF
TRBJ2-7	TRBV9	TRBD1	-	TGTGCCAGCAGCCCGAGGGGGACAGGGGGCTTGAACGAGCAGTACTTC	CASSPRGTGGLNEQYF
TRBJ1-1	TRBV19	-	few	TGTGCCAGTACCGAGGATGGCGGGGAGGTCACTGAAGCTTTCTTT	CASTEDGGEVTEAFF
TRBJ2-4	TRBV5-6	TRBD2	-	TGTGCCAGCAGCTGGGAGGGCGGGAGAGACATTCAGTACTTC	CASSWEGGRDIQYF
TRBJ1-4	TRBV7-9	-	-	TGTGCCAGCAGCTTAGGGGGGCAGGGAAAACTGTTTTTT	CASSLGGQGKLFF
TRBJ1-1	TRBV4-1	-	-	TGCGCCAGCAGCCAAGGCAGCCACACTGAAGCTTTCTTT	CASSQGSHTEAFF
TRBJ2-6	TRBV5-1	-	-	TGCGCCAGCAGCTTGGACAGGGCCCTCCCTGGGGCCAACGTCCTGACTTTC	CASSLDRALPGANVLTF
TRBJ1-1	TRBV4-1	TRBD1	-	TGCGCCAGCAGCCAGGGAATACAGGGGACCACTGAAGCTTTCTTT	CASSQGIQGTTEAFF
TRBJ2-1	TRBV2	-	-	TGTGCCAGCCTTGTGGGAAATGAGCAGTTCTTC	CASLVGNEQFF
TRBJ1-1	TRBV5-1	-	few	TGCGCCAGCAGCGATCAGAGTACCCCTGAAGCTTTCTTT	CASSDQSTPEAFF
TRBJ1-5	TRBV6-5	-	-	TGTGCCAGCAGTGCACCCCTTGGGCCCCAGCATTTT	CASSAPLGPQHF
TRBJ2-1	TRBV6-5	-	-	TGTGCCAGCAGTTACCCGAGCAGGGGCCACAATGAGCAGTTCTTC	CASSYPSRGHNEQFF
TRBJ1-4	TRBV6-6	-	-	TGTGCCAGCAGTTACGTCGGGGGAGGGAAAAAACTGTTTTTT	CASSYVGGGKKLFF
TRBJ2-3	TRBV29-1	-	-	TGCAGCGTTGCACGTGGTTTGAGGACAGATACGCAGTATTTT	CSVARGLRTDTQYF
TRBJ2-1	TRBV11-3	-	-	TGTGCCAGCAGCTTGCTACAGACTGGGGAGCAGTTCTTC	CASSLLQTGEQFF
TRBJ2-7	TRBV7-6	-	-	TGTGCCAGCAGCTTAGCGCGATCCTACGAGCAGTACTTC	CASSLARSYEQYF